What follows are 26 T cell receptor beta chains derived from one specimen sequenced in a study of cytotoxic CD8 clonotypes in ibrutinib-treated CLL. Data came from immunoSEQ multiplex PCR; TCRdb stores just in-frame clones and leaves some out. The sample has nearly 300,000 clones, roughly three quarters seen once; the top ten hold 5.6%. Sequenced here: PBMCs, sampled at disease progression, from a patient treated with ibrutinib. The receptors were sampled from a human donor with chronic lymphocytic leukemia.

This chain joins TRBV4-1 and TRBJ2-7, with 7 bases identical to TRBD2. Losses at the gene ends were 0 bases for V and 2 bases for J; bases not matched to a gene: 13. Germline assignment: CDR1 MGHRA and CDR2 YSYEKL. The CDR3 is 18 residues long. The CDR3 loop is CASSQDPIGLGGTYEQYF. The CDR3 DNA reads TGCGCCAGCAGCCAAGACCCTATCGGCCTCGGGGGGACCTACGAGCAGTACTTC.

The V call is TRBV19, the J call TRBJ2-7, with D perhaps TRBD1 (5 bases). The V end was cut by 3 bases, the J end by 2 bases, with 14 bases between. The CDR3 loop spans 15 amino acids. Germline CDR1 and CDR2: LNHDA and SQIVND (reference sequence). The CDR3 reads CASSMSATVPYEQYF. CDR3 coding DNA: TGTGCCAGTAGTATGTCTGCGACAGTTCCCTACGAGCAGTACTTC. The whole variable domain, filled in from reference TRBV19 and TRBJ2-7, reads DGGITQSPKYLFRKEGQNVTLSCEQNLNHDAMYWYRQDPGQGLRLIYYSQIVNDFQKGDIAEGYSVSREKKESFPLTVTSAQKNPTAFYLCASSMSATVPYEQYFGPGTRLTVT.

Of note for this clone: One junction end disagrees with the germline gene, perhaps due to a read error. V and J are TRBV7-9 and TRBJ2-7; the D gene is possibly TRBD2 (6 bases). Germline-derived CDR1 and CDR2 are SEHNR and FQNEAQ (reference sequence). The CDR3 has 12 residues. CDR3 sequence reads: CASRNRAGGPHF. The CDR3 DNA reads TGTGCCAGCAGGAACCGGGCCGGGGGTCCGCACTTC.

The chain links TRBV10-3 to TRBJ1-5; D not certain. This CDR3 is built from 16 residues. Germline CDR1 is ENHRY and CDR2 is SYGVKD. Trimming cost V 1 base and J 1 base, with 11 bases left between them. The CDR3 spells CAISEFSAASNQPQHF. Written as DNA, the CDR3 is TGTGCCATCAGTGAGTTTTCGGCAGCGAGCAATCAGCCCCAGCATTTT.

The genes are TRBV5-1 and TRBJ1-4; TRBD1 aligns across 8 bases. The CDR3 covers 15 residues. The J segment lost 7 bases and the V segment lost 0 bases, leaving 5 bases of the junction unmatched. Germline loops: CDR1 SGHRS, CDR2 YFSETQ. The CDR3 reads CASSLGSGGSEKLFF. CDR3 nucleotide sequence: TGCGCCAGCAGCTTGGGGTCAGGGGGCAGTGAAAAACTGTTTTTT.

The chain couples TRBV7-3 to TRBJ2-1, with a weak D call TRBD2 (6 bases). Trimming took 3 bases from V and 9 from J, leaving 15 bases between them. The CDR3 is 14 amino acids. CDR1 and CDR2 from the germline V gene are SGHTA and FQGTGA. As DNA, the CDR3 is TGTGCCAGCAGCTTGGGGACTTGGTGGGGTGAGCAGTTCTTC. This encodes CASSLGTWWGEQFF.

The chain recombines TRBV14 with TRBJ2-1; D ambiguous. Looked up from germline, CDR1 is SGHDN and CDR2 is FVKESK. The CDR3 spans 15 residues. Trimming pared 0 bases from V and 2 bases from J, leaving 8 bases between. CDR3 coding DNA: TGTGCCAGCAGCCAAGATCTGCGGCCCTACAATGAGCAGTTCTTC. Amino acid sequence: CASSQDLRPYNEQFF.

The chain joins TRBV12-5 to TRBJ2-7, with D unclear. Germline V lookup: CDR1 LGHNT, CDR2 FRNRAP. Trimming removed 0 bases from V and 7 bases from J, with 4 bases in between. This CDR3 region has 11 residues. CDR3 coding DNA: TGTGCTAGTGGTTTGGTAGTGGAGCAGTACTTC. Amino acid sequence: CASGLVVEQYF.

The chain carries TRBV5-6 and TRBJ2-7; 7 bases are a match to TRBD2. The CDR3 has 15 amino acids. With V trimmed by 1 base and J by 3 bases, 7 bases remained unmatched. From germline, CDR1 is SGHDT and CDR2 YYEEEE. The CDR3 spells CASSLPGEGLYEQYF. The CDR3 coding sequence is TGTGCCAGCAGCTTGCCCGGGGAGGGTCTCTACGAGCAGTACTTC.

CDR3 bases: TGTGCCAGTAGTATAGATCACTCCTCTAGCGGGGGGTTTCAAGAGACCCAGTACTTC. It yields the protein CASSIDHSSSGGFQETQYF. The chain combines TRBV19 with TRBJ2-5; 11 bases fit TRBD2. The V gene's germline CDR1 is LNHDA and CDR2 SQIVND (reference sequence). The CDR3 has 19 amino acids. V shed 0 bases and J 2 bases; nucleotides not matched to a gene: 11.

The CDR3 region has the DNA TGTGCCAGCAGCTTCCCCGGCAGCGGGCAAGAGACCCAGTACTTC. Protein: CASSFPGSGQETQYF. This chain connects TRBV7-9 to TRBJ2-5; TRBD2 is a possible D gene (6 bases). Trimming took 3 bases from V and 2 from J, leaving 13 bases between them. The CDR3 consists of 15 residues. CDR1 is SEHNR and CDR2 is FQNEAQ in the germline V gene (reference sequence).

The chain links TRBV10-1 to TRBJ1-2; a possible D gene is TRBD1 (5 bases). The CDR3 loop spans 13 amino acids. Germline V gives CDR1 WNHNN, CDR2 SYGVQD (reference sequence). Trimming removed 3 bases from V and 3 bases from J, with 8 bases in between. Here the CDR3 reads CASSDRGHYGYTF. In nucleotides, the CDR3 is TGCGCCAGCAGTGACCGGGGCCACTATGGCTACACCTTC.

Comments on this clone: The same CDR3 arises from other DNA sequences in this sample as well. V gene TRBV7-9 combines with J gene TRBJ2-7, with TRBD2 as a possible D gene (5 bases). The V gene lost 5 bases and the J gene lost 4 bases, with 9 bases spanning the gap. This CDR3 is built from 12 residues. Germline V CDR1 and CDR2: SEHNR, FQNEAQ (reference sequence). In nucleotides, the CDR3 is TGTGCCAGCAGCCCCGGAGGTTACGAGCAGTACTTC. Translated: CASSPGGYEQYF.

The rearrangement uses TRBV7-3 and TRBJ2-7, with TRBD1 matching over 9 bases. Unmatched junction bases numbered 3, after V lost 2 bases and J lost 1 base. Germline V gene data show CDR1 as SGHTA and CDR2 as FQGTGA. This CDR3 comprises 15 residues. The DNA of the CDR3 is TGTGCCAGCAGCTTATGGGGACAGGGTTCCTACGAGCAGTACTTC. It translates to CASSLWGQGSYEQYF.

V gene TRBV6-5 combines with J gene TRBJ2-7; D possibly corresponds to TRBD2 (5 bases). V shed 0 bases and J shed 3 bases, with 15 bases lying between them. The CDR3 is 16 residues long. CDR1 MNHEY and CDR2 SVGAGI come from the germline V gene. The CDR3 is CASSYSRATGLYEQYF. DNA of the CDR3: TGTGCCAGCAGTTACTCGAGGGCTACCGGCCTCTACGAGCAGTACTTC.

The CDR3 DNA reads TGTGCCAGCAGTGGGGACGGGGTCCAAGAGACCCAGTACTTC. This gives the protein CASSGDGVQETQYF. This rearrangement joins TRBV28 to TRBJ2-5; tentatively, D is TRBD1 or TRBD2 (5 bases each). CDR3 size: 14 residues. With 5 bases removed from V and 1 base from J, the gap between germline ends came to 11 bases. Germline V CDR1 and CDR2: MDHEN, SYDVKM. Full variable domain (remainder filled in from reference TRBV28 and TRBJ2-5): DVKVTQSSRYLVKRTGEKVFLECVQDMDHENMFWYRQDPGLGLRLIYFSYDVKMKEKGDIPEGYSVSREKKERFSLILESASTNQTSMYLCASSGDGVQETQYFGPGTRLLVL.

This chain links TRBV25-1 with TRBJ1-2; 8 bases are a match to TRBD1. With 3 bases clipped from V and 0 bases from J, the junction kept 9 bases outside the gene matches. Germline values: CDR1 MGHDK, CDR2 SYGVNS. CDR3 length equals 17 residues. The DNA of the CDR3 is TGTGCCAGCAGTGAGCGGACAGGGACGTTTTCTAACTATGGCTACACCTTC. Its translation is CASSERTGTFSNYGYTF.

This chain connects TRBV10-3 to TRBJ1-2; D unclear. Trimming left V 0 bases short and J 10 bases short, with 9 bases between. CDR1 and CDR2 (germline): ENHRY, SYGVKD. The CDR3 runs to 12 residues. The CDR3, as DNA: TGTGCCATCAGTGAGTCGTCGGTTGCCTACACCTTC. This encodes CAISESSVAYTF.

This clone has only a few counts. The V gene is TRBV2, the J gene TRBJ2-7, with D possibly TRBD2 on 5 matching bases. The CDR3 spans 11 residues. The germline gives CDR1 SNHLY, CDR2 FYNNEI. The ends were cut back, 8 bases at V and 3 bases at J, with 8 bases in the middle. Here the CDR3 reads CASGGGYEQYF. For the CDR3, the DNA is TGTGCCAGCGGAGGCGGCTACGAGCAGTACTTC.

The chain links TRBV6-5 to TRBJ1-1, with a weak D call TRBD1 (6 bases). Germline-derived CDR1 and CDR2 are MNHEY and SVGAGI. This CDR3 is built from 13 residues. The V end lost 10 bases, the J end lost 8 bases, and 20 bases lay between the germline ends. The CDR3 loop reads CATALPGGAEAFF. The CDR3 bases are TGTGCCACCGCACTGCCCGGGGGGGCGGAAGCTTTCTTT.

This clone turned up a few times. The chain is built from TRBV6-1 and TRBJ2-2; D gene unclear. Germline-derived CDR1 and CDR2 are MNHNS and SASEGT. The CDR3 sequence is 13 residues long. V was pared by 6 bases and J by 8 bases, with 13 bases between. CDR3 loop: CASSVHAGGELFF. The CDR3 bases are TGTGCCAGCAGCGTACACGCTGGGGGGGAGCTGTTTTTT.

The chain recombines TRBV9 with TRBJ1-2, with 10 bases that match TRBD1. The V segment lost 0 bases and the J segment 6 bases; nucleotides outside the gene matches: 8. The length of the CDR3 is 16 residues. The germline gives CDR1 SGDLS, CDR2 YYNGEE. The CDR3 region is CASSVGGTGVVDGYTF. The CDR3 bases are TGTGCCAGCAGCGTAGGTGGGACAGGGGTGGTTGATGGCTACACCTTC.

V usage is TRBV27 and J usage is TRBJ1-2, with D perhaps TRBD1 (5 bases). Germline lookup yields CDR1 MNHEY and CDR2 SMNVEV (reference sequence). Trimming shortened V by 0 bases and J by 1 base, and 6 bases separated the two germline ends. The CDR3 consists of 14 residues. CDR3 DNA: TGTGCCAGCAGTTTATCGAGGGGTAACTATGGCTACACCTTC. Translating gives CASSLSRGNYGYTF.

The CDR3 spells CASSWDAGGTPREQYF. As DNA, the CDR3 is TGTGCCAGCAGCTGGGACGCGGGGGGGACCCCTAGGGAGCAGTACTTC. The chain links TRBV7-3 to TRBJ2-7, with 9 bases that match TRBD2. V lost 4 bases, J lost 7 bases, and 14 bases stayed unmatched. CDR1 SGHTA and CDR2 FQGTGA come from the germline V gene. This CDR3 is built from 16 residues.

V is TRBV5-4 and J is TRBJ2-1, with 9 bases aligning to TRBD2. The CDR3 contains 15 residues. CDR1 is SGHNT and CDR2 is YYREEE in the germline V gene (reference sequence). With V trimmed by 0 bases and J by 9 bases, 7 bases remained unmatched. This CDR3 is CASSLELAGRGEQFF. CDR3 sequence (DNA): TGTGCCAGCAGCTTGGAGCTAGCGGGGCGGGGTGAGCAGTTCTTC. Complete variable domain (other parts from reference TRBV5-4 and TRBJ2-1): ETGVTQSPTHLIKTRGQQVTLRCSSQSGHNTVSWYQQALGQGPQFIFQYYREEENGRGNFPPRFSGLQFPNYSSELNVNALELDDSALYLCASSLELAGRGEQFFGPGTRLTVL.

The chain links TRBV27 to TRBJ1-4; unclear D gene. Trimming left V 5 bases short and J 5 bases short, with 15 bases between. The length of the CDR3 is 15 residues. Germline values: CDR1 MNHEY, CDR2 SMNVEV (reference sequence). The CDR3 reads CASSQDRRANEKLFF. The CDR3 nucleotides read TGTGCCAGCAGTCAGGACCGGCGAGCCAATGAAAAACTGTTTTTT. The full variable domain, with the rest looked up from reference TRBV27 and TRBJ1-4, is EAQVTQNPRYLITVTGKKLTVTCSQNMNHEYMSWYRQDPGLGLRQIYYSMNVEVTDKGDVPEGYKVSRKEKRNFPLILESPSPNQTSLYFCASSQDRRANEKLFFGSGTQLSVL.